The rows below give T cell receptor beta chains drawn from one sample of a study of untreated major depressive disorder. Sequencing used immunoSEQ multiplex PCR; TCRdb keeps in-frame clones, though not all of them. Of 15,000 to 20,000 clones listed, over 65% are singletons. Sequencing was done on a sample of CD4+ T cells from PBMCs. The receptor source for this set is a woman in her twenties or thirties in good health. Each CDR3 is given with its conserved first and last residue. Each record gives: D gene, V gene, J gene, clone size, CDR3 DNA, CDR3 protein. The D gene is left open where the match is weak. A clone size is listed for some rows: how often the clone was seen (once, few, many), or a class if it is expanded.

d_call: TRBD1; v_call: TRBV18; j_call: TRBJ2-5; clone_size: .; cdr3_nt: TGTGCCAGCTCACGCGGACAGGGGGAGACCCAGTACTTC; cdr3_aa: CASSRGQGETQYF
d_call: TRBD2; v_call: TRBV5-1; j_call: TRBJ2-7; clone_size: .; cdr3_nt: TGCGCCAGCAGCTTGGAAGTAGCGGGAGATCAGGAGCAGTACTTC; cdr3_aa: CASSLEVAGDQEQYF
d_call: TRBD2; v_call: TRBV28; j_call: TRBJ2-1; clone_size: .; cdr3_nt: TGTGCCAGCAATTCCGGGACTAGCGGGAGGGCCAATGAGCAGTTCTTC; cdr3_aa: CASNSGTSGRANEQFF
d_call: TRBD2; v_call: TRBV5-5; j_call: TRBJ2-2; clone_size: few; cdr3_nt: TGTGCCAGCAGCTTGTTGCCGACTAGCGGGAGATCGGGGGAGCTGTTTTTT; cdr3_aa: CASSLLPTSGRSGELFF
d_call: .; v_call: TRBV19; j_call: TRBJ1-1; clone_size: .; cdr3_nt: TGTGCCAGTTCGGGTGGGACTGAAGCTTTCTTT; cdr3_aa: CASSGGTEAFF
d_call: TRBD2; v_call: TRBV30; j_call: TRBJ2-7; clone_size: .; cdr3_nt: TGTGCCTGGAATAGCGGGCGGACCTACGAGCAGTACTTC; cdr3_aa: CAWNSGRTYEQYF
d_call: .; v_call: TRBV7-3; j_call: TRBJ1-5; clone_size: .; cdr3_nt: TGTGCCAGCAGCCAAGGGCCGGATCAGCCCCAGCATTTT; cdr3_aa: CASSQGPDQPQHF
d_call: .; v_call: TRBV5-6; j_call: TRBJ1-3; clone_size: .; cdr3_nt: TGTGCCAGCAGCTTGGAGTATAGGGGCTCTGGAAACACCATATATTTT; cdr3_aa: CASSLEYRGSGNTIYF
d_call: .; v_call: TRBV18; j_call: TRBJ2-7; clone_size: .; cdr3_nt: TGTGCCAGCTCACCACCGACAGGTAACTACGAGCAGTACTTC; cdr3_aa: CASSPPTGNYEQYF
d_call: TRBD2; v_call: TRBV25-1; j_call: TRBJ2-7; clone_size: .; cdr3_nt: TGTGCCAGCAGCGAAACTGGACTAGTTTTTCGAGAGCAGTACTTC; cdr3_aa: CASSETGLVFREQYF
d_call: .; v_call: TRBV7-9; j_call: TRBJ1-1; clone_size: .; cdr3_nt: TGTGCCAGCAGCTTACTCCAGAACACTGAAGCTTTCTTT; cdr3_aa: CASSLLQNTEAFF
d_call: TRBD1; v_call: TRBV23-1; j_call: TRBJ2-7; clone_size: .; cdr3_nt: TGCGCCAGCAGTCGTCCCGGGACAGGGTATGAGCAGTACTTC; cdr3_aa: CASSRPGTGYEQYF
d_call: .; v_call: TRBV18; j_call: TRBJ2-3; clone_size: .; cdr3_nt: TGTGCCAGCTCACCGTGGTCTGTCGGACGCACAGATACGCAGTATTTT; cdr3_aa: CASSPWSVGRTDTQYF
d_call: .; v_call: TRBV7-9; j_call: TRBJ2-2; clone_size: .; cdr3_nt: TGTGCCAGCAAGATGGTAGGGGCCACCGGGGAGCTGTTTTTT; cdr3_aa: CASKMVGATGELFF
d_call: .; v_call: TRBV28; j_call: TRBJ2-7; clone_size: .; cdr3_nt: TGTGCCAGCACCAATAGGCCGGACTCCTACGAGCAGTACTTC; cdr3_aa: CASTNRPDSYEQYF
d_call: .; v_call: TRBV28; j_call: TRBJ1-5; clone_size: .; cdr3_nt: TGTGCCAGCAGTGCAGGGGCTCAGCCCCAGCATTTT; cdr3_aa: CASSAGAQPQHF
d_call: TRBD2; v_call: TRBV7-2; j_call: TRBJ2-5; clone_size: .; cdr3_nt: TGTGCCAGCCAATCATGGGCGGGAGGGGTAGAGACCCAGTACTTC; cdr3_aa: CASQSWAGGVETQYF
d_call: .; v_call: TRBV9; j_call: TRBJ2-3; clone_size: .; cdr3_nt: TGTGCCAGCAGCGTAGATATGGACACAGATACGCAGTATTTT; cdr3_aa: CASSVDMDTDTQYF
d_call: .; v_call: TRBV5-6; j_call: TRBJ1-2; clone_size: .; cdr3_nt: TGTGCCAGCAGCCTCGACAGAAACTATGGCTACACCTTC; cdr3_aa: CASSLDRNYGYTF
d_call: .; v_call: TRBV7-3; j_call: TRBJ2-2; clone_size: .; cdr3_nt: TGTGCCAGCAGCTTAAGGGAGGACGGGGAGCTGTTTTTT; cdr3_aa: CASSLREDGELFF
d_call: TRBD2; v_call: TRBV7-9; j_call: TRBJ2-5; clone_size: few; cdr3_nt: TGTGCCAGCAGCTCCTTGGCACTAGCGGGAGGGGCGCGTCAAGAGACCCAGTACTTC; cdr3_aa: CASSSLALAGGARQETQYF
d_call: .; v_call: TRBV5-1; j_call: TRBJ2-7; clone_size: .; cdr3_nt: TGCGCCAGCAGCTTAGGGGGATCCCCGAGCTCCTACGAGCAGTACTTC; cdr3_aa: CASSLGGSPSSYEQYF
d_call: .; v_call: TRBV4-1; j_call: TRBJ1-4; clone_size: .; cdr3_nt: TGCGCCAGCAGCCAAGGTCCTAATGAAAAACTGTTTTTT; cdr3_aa: CASSQGPNEKLFF
d_call: TRBD1; v_call: TRBV7-3; j_call: TRBJ1-3; clone_size: .; cdr3_nt: TGTGCCAGCAGCTTGACAGGGGGCGTTGGAAACACCATATATTTT; cdr3_aa: CASSLTGGVGNTIYF
d_call: .; v_call: TRBV10-3; j_call: TRBJ1-4; clone_size: few; cdr3_nt: TGTGCCATCAGTGGGCAGGCTAATGAAAAACTGTTTTTT; cdr3_aa: CAISGQANEKLFF
d_call: .; v_call: TRBV11-3; j_call: TRBJ2-3; clone_size: .; cdr3_nt: TGTGCCAGCAGCTCTAACCTAGGAGATACGCAGTATTTT; cdr3_aa: CASSSNLGDTQYF
d_call: .; v_call: TRBV30; j_call: TRBJ2-3; clone_size: .; cdr3_nt: TGTGCCTGGAGTAAAGACGTGGATACGCAGTATTTT; cdr3_aa: CAWSKDVDTQYF
d_call: .; v_call: TRBV6-5; j_call: TRBJ2-7; clone_size: .; cdr3_nt: TGTGCCAGCACCCAACTGACAGGTCCGTACGAGCAGTACTTC; cdr3_aa: CASTQLTGPYEQYF
d_call: TRBD2; v_call: TRBV7-9; j_call: TRBJ2-1; clone_size: .; cdr3_nt: TGTGCCAGCAGCTTATCCCTAGCGGGAGGAAAACCACCGTTCTTC; cdr3_aa: CASSLSLAGGKPPFF
d_call: TRBD2; v_call: TRBV29-1; j_call: TRBJ2-3; clone_size: .; cdr3_nt: TGCAGCGTTGAAGATCGGCTAGCGGTTAGCACAGATACGCAGTATTTT; cdr3_aa: CSVEDRLAVSTDTQYF
d_call: .; v_call: TRBV2; j_call: TRBJ1-6; clone_size: once; cdr3_nt: TGTGCCAGCAGGGCGGGGGGCAATTCACCCCTCCACTTT; cdr3_aa: CASRAGGNSPLHF
d_call: TRBD1; v_call: TRBV19; j_call: TRBJ2-7; clone_size: .; cdr3_nt: TGTGCCAGTAGAAAAGACAGGGCACACGAGCAGTACTTC; cdr3_aa: CASRKDRAHEQYF
d_call: .; v_call: TRBV20-1; j_call: TRBJ1-1; clone_size: .; cdr3_nt: TGCAGTGGATGGGCCTCTGAAGCTTTCTTT; cdr3_aa: CSGWASEAFF
d_call: .; v_call: TRBV30; j_call: TRBJ2-5; clone_size: .; cdr3_nt: TGTGCCTGGAGTGGAGAGACCCAGTACTTC; cdr3_aa: CAWSGETQYF
d_call: .; v_call: TRBV6-5; j_call: TRBJ2-7; clone_size: few; cdr3_nt: TGTGCCAGCAGTTACTCCCCCGGGAAGGACTACGAGCAGTACTTC; cdr3_aa: CASSYSPGKDYEQYF
d_call: .; v_call: TRBV28; j_call: TRBJ2-6; clone_size: .; cdr3_nt: TGTGCCAGCAGCCTCCCTGTAGGCGCCTCCGGGGCCAACGTCCTGACTTTC; cdr3_aa: CASSLPVGASGANVLTF
d_call: .; v_call: TRBV6-1; j_call: TRBJ1-4; clone_size: .; cdr3_nt: TGTGCCAGCAGTGAACGGGGCACAGGGTGGGAAAAACTGTTTTTT; cdr3_aa: CASSERGTGWEKLFF
d_call: .; v_call: TRBV6-1; j_call: TRBJ1-5; clone_size: .; cdr3_nt: TGTGCCAGCAGTGAGGAATTCAGGAATTTTCAGCCCCAGCATTTT; cdr3_aa: CASSEEFRNFQPQHF
d_call: .; v_call: TRBV5-1; j_call: TRBJ1-2; clone_size: .; cdr3_nt: TGCGCCAGCAGCTTTGTAGGGGACTATGGCTACACCTTC; cdr3_aa: CASSFVGDYGYTF
d_call: TRBD1; v_call: TRBV27; j_call: TRBJ1-1; clone_size: .; cdr3_nt: TGTGCCAGCACCCCTAGCAGGGGGGGGGAGTTGAACACTGAAGCTTTCTTT; cdr3_aa: CASTPSRGGELNTEAFF
d_call: TRBD2; v_call: TRBV7-2; j_call: TRBJ2-5; clone_size: .; cdr3_nt: TGTGCCAGCAGACCGGGACTAGCGGGAGAGACCCAGTACTTC; cdr3_aa: CASRPGLAGETQYF
d_call: .; v_call: TRBV7-2; j_call: TRBJ1-2; clone_size: .; cdr3_nt: TGTGCCAGCAGCCGAAACCCCGGGGCGGTTAACTATGGCTACACCTTC; cdr3_aa: CASSRNPGAVNYGYTF
d_call: .; v_call: TRBV19; j_call: TRBJ2-3; clone_size: .; cdr3_nt: TGTGCCAGTAGGAGTCATGGCAGCGCAGATACGCAGTATTTT; cdr3_aa: CASRSHGSADTQYF
d_call: .; v_call: TRBV9; j_call: TRBJ1-1; clone_size: .; cdr3_nt: TGTGCCAGCAGCCCCAAAGGGGACACCTCGAACACTGAAGCTTTCTTT; cdr3_aa: CASSPKGDTSNTEAFF
d_call: .; v_call: TRBV27; j_call: TRBJ2-7; clone_size: .; cdr3_nt: TGTGCCAGCAGTTACGCCATCTTCTACGAGCAGTACTTC; cdr3_aa: CASSYAIFYEQYF
d_call: .; v_call: TRBV15; j_call: TRBJ1-5; clone_size: .; cdr3_nt: TGTGCCACCAGCAGAGATAGGGCACAGAATCAGCCCCAGCATTTT; cdr3_aa: CATSRDRAQNQPQHF